The 16 T cell receptor beta chains presented below share a single source sample, sequenced in a study of T cell repertoires in cytomegalovirus infection. TCRdb re-analysed the reads in MiXCR, keeping a single row per CDR3 protein. The table has a few hundred thousand distinct CDR3 sequences, over 8% seen once. The sequenced sample was PBMCs. These receptors were collected from a human donor in good health (CMV status not recorded). Some clones in this sample may be carry-over from other donors' samples.

This clonotype has just a few counts. This sequence joins TRBV7-8 and TRBJ2-2, with 10 bases that match TRBD2. The J segment lost 2 bases and the V segment lost 5 bases, leaving 11 bases of the junction unmatched. CDR3 length: 18 residues. CDR1 is SGHVS and CDR2 is FQNEAQ in the germline V gene. The CDR3 DNA reads as TGTGCCAGCAGCCAGGAGTTAGCGGGAGGCTATAACACCGGGGAGCTGTTTTTT. Protein product: CASSQELAGGYNTGELFF. The complete variable domain, with remaining parts taken from reference TRBV7-8 and TRBJ2-2, reads GAGVSQSPRYKVAKRGQDVALRCDPISGHVSLFWYQQALGQGPEFLTYFQNEAQLDKSGLPSDRFFAERPEGSVSTLKIQRTQQEDSAVYLCASSQELAGGYNTGELFFGEGSRLTVL.

This clonotype was observed many times. The J gene is TRBJ2-7, the V gene TRBV7-2; D is undetermined. CDR1 SGHTA and CDR2 FQGNSA come from the germline V gene. The CDR3 contains 14 residues. Trimming stripped 5 bases from V and 3 bases from J, with 14 bases between. CDR3: CASSPFGPGYEQYF. The CDR3 nucleotides read TGTGCCAGCAGCCCGTTTGGCCCCGGCTACGAGCAGTACTTC.

This clonotype has only a few counts. The chain carries TRBV27 and TRBJ2-5; maybe TRBD1 (5 bases). Trimming stripped 1 base from V and 5 bases from J, with 17 bases between. This CDR3 contains 16 residues. CDR1 and CDR2 (germline): MNHEY, SMNVEV (reference sequence). CDR3: CASSLYGAHGMETQYF. The CDR3 DNA reads as TGTGCCAGCAGTTTATATGGGGCCCATGGGATGGAGACCCAGTACTTC.

This clonotype was seen ten or more times. The rearrangement joins TRBV7-2 to TRBJ2-3; D may be TRBD2 (6 bases). V was trimmed by 5 bases and J by 0 bases, leaving 12 bases between them. The CDR3 covers 15 residues. CDR1 and CDR2 (germline): SGHTA, FQGNSA. The CDR3 DNA follows: TGTGCCAGCAGCGTGGAGGGGTTCAGCACAGATACGCAGTATTTT. It codes for CASSVEGFSTDTQYF.

At least ten counts were recorded for this clonotype. The chain recombines TRBV7-2 with TRBJ1-5; D is perhaps TRBD1 (5 bases). The germline gives CDR1 SGHTA, CDR2 FQGNSA. CDR3 length: 16 residues. V lost 1 base, J lost 4 bases, and 14 bases lay in between. As DNA, the CDR3 is TGTGCCAGCAGCTTAGATCAGGACTGGGGGAATCAGCCCCAGCATTTT. As protein: CASSLDQDWGNQPQHF.

Ten or more counts support this clonotype. The CDR3 loop is CASSLYGGLSYEQYF. In nucleotides, the CDR3 is TGTGCCAGCAGCTTATATGGCGGTCTCTCCTACGAGCAGTACTTC. The chain is built from TRBV7-2 and TRBJ2-7, with D uncertain. V lost 2 bases to trimming and J lost 0 bases, with 11 bases between them. The CDR3 is 15 residues long. Germline values: CDR1 SGHTA, CDR2 FQGNSA.

The V gene is TRBV7-2, the J gene TRBJ2-5; either TRBD1 or TRBD2 may fit D (5 bases each). Deletions cut 4 bases from V and 6 bases from J, with 18 bases between. The V gene's germline CDR1 is SGHTA and CDR2 FQGNSA. This CDR3 is 15 amino acids long. The CDR3 reads CASSSGAGTKKTQYF. The CDR3 coding sequence is TGTGCCAGCAGCTCAGGTGCCGGGACGAAGAAGACCCAGTACTTC.

This clonotype appeared a few times. The chain carries TRBV6-2 or TRBV6-3 and TRBJ2-4; tentative D call: TRBD2 (6 bases). Germline assignment: CDR1 MNHEY and CDR2 SVGEGT. The V and J ends lost 5 bases and 3 bases respectively, with 11 bases between them. This CDR3 is 14 amino acids long. CDR3 DNA sequence: TGTGCCAGCAGTATCCGGGACTTCAAAAACATTCAGTACTTC. Amino acids: CASSIRDFKNIQYF.

This chain joins TRBV20-1 and TRBJ2-7, with TRBD1 matching 9 bases. This CDR3 spans 14 amino acids. After removal of 0 bases from V and 5 bases from J, the junction contained 5 bases not matched to a gene. Germline V gene lookup returns CDR1 DFQATT and CDR2 SNEGSKA (reference sequence). Here the CDR3 DNA reads TGCAGTGCTAGAGATCCGGACAGGGGCAACGAGCAGTACTTC. Protein: CSARDPDRGNEQYF.

This clonotype was counted ten times or more. The chain is built from TRBV7-2 and TRBJ1-1; TRBD1 is a possible D gene (6 bases). This CDR3 spans 14 amino acids. The V and J ends lost 5 bases and 4 bases respectively, with 14 bases between them. In germline, CDR1 is SGHTA, CDR2 FQGNSA. The CDR3 sequence is CASSHRARGTEAFF. The CDR3 DNA reads TGTGCCAGCAGCCACAGGGCCCGCGGCACTGAAGCTTTCTTT.

This clonotype has a handful of counts. The chain employs TRBV2 and TRBJ1-1, with 11 bases that match TRBD1. In germline, CDR1 is SNHLY, CDR2 FYNNEI. There are 16 residues in the CDR3. V shed 6 bases, J shed 3 bases, and the junction held 9 bases outside the gene matches. CDR3 in amino acids: CASRKRTGGKDTEAFF. The DNA of the CDR3 is TGTGCCAGCAGGAAAAGGACAGGGGGCAAGGACACTGAAGCTTTCTTT.

Ten or more counts support this clonotype. The chain employs TRBV20-1 and TRBJ2-7, with 9 bases matching TRBD2. The trim removed 5 bases at V and 1 base at J, leaving 9 bases unmatched. Germline V gives CDR1 DFQATT, CDR2 SNEGSKA (reference sequence). The CDR3 has 15 residues. CDR3 sequence (DNA): TGCAGTGCTCTCCCGCATAGCGGGAGTTCCTACGAGCAGTACTTC. Translated, it gives CSALPHSGSSYEQYF.

This clonotype came up many times. V and J are TRBV5-1 and TRBJ2-1; 14 nucleotides match TRBD2. This CDR3 has 19 residues. Per germline, CDR1 SGHRS and CDR2 YFSETQ. V lost 3 bases, J lost 3 bases, and 11 bases stayed unmatched. CDR3 amino acids: CASSSPPGLAGVDYNEQFF. CDR3 coding DNA: TGCGCCAGCAGCTCCCCCCCGGGACTAGCGGGAGTCGACTACAATGAGCAGTTCTTC.

This clonotype was observed at least ten times. The chain couples TRBV6-8 to TRBJ1-2; D is unclear. Germline assignment: CDR1 MNHGY and CDR2 SAAAGT. V shed 0 bases and J shed 6 bases, with 8 bases lying between them. This CDR3 region has 13 residues. The CDR3 DNA reads as TGTGCCAGCAGTTACTCGTCGAGGGATGGCTACACCTTC. Amino acid sequence: CASSYSSRDGYTF.

The chain is built from TRBV14 and TRBJ2-2, with 10 bases aligning to TRBD2. The ends lost 0 bases at V and 8 bases at J; junction bases unmatched: 0. CDR1 and CDR2 from the germline V gene are SGHDN and FVKESK. The CDR3 is 14 residues long. This CDR3 reads CASSQELAGGELFF. Written as DNA, the CDR3 is TGTGCCAGCAGCCAAGAACTAGCGGGAGGGGAGCTGTTTTTT.

This clonotype was observed a few times. The chain employs TRBV15 and TRBJ1-5; 9 bases map to TRBD1. The CDR3 runs to 16 residues. The germline gives CDR1 LNHNV, CDR2 YYDKDF (reference sequence). The ends lost 0 bases at V and 5 bases at J; junction bases unmatched: 5. CDR3: CATSRDRTGEDQPQHF. In DNA, the CDR3 is TGTGCCACCAGCAGAGATCGGACAGGGGAAGATCAGCCCCAGCATTTT. Full variable domain (missing parts from reference TRBV15 and TRBJ1-5): DAMVIQNPRYQVTQFGKPVTLSCSQTLNHNVMYWYQQKSSQAPKLLFHYYDKDFNNEADTPDNFQSRRPNTSFCFLDIRSPGLGDTAMYLCATSRDRTGEDQPQHFGDGTRLSIL.